A selection of T cell receptor beta chains follows, all from one sample in a study of shared clonotypes between healthy human individuals. Only in-frame clones appear in the TCRdb table, and some are missing; sequencing was by immunoSEQ multiplex PCR. The repertoire has over a million clones, more than 95% of them found once; the top ten carry roughly 1.1%. The sample consisted of naive CD4+ T cells sorted from blood. The receptors here all came from a man between 25 and 39 years old in good health. CDR3s include the opening cysteine and the closing phenylalanine or tryptophan. The D gene is left open where the match is weak.

V: TRBV10-1
D: .
CDR3: CASSEPRDFSYEQYF

V: TRBV19
D: TRBD2
CDR3: CASSLGSGRIDEQYF

V: TRBV18
D: .
CDR3: CASSPGQGGNQPQHF

V: TRBV6-5
D: TRBD1
CDR3: CASKQTGGETQYF

V: TRBV7-8
D: TRBD1
CDR3: CASSLEGRGNNEQFF

V: TRBV7-2
D: TRBD2
CDR3: CASSPVGLAGVSGANVLTF

V: TRBV7-9
D: TRBD2
CDR3: CASSTSGSVGEQYF

V: TRBV4-1
D: TRBD2
CDR3: CASSQEGLAGVIGEKSYNEQFF

V: TRBV5-1
D: TRBD1
CDR3: CASSLTGVPRRETQYF

V: TRBV7-9
D: .
CDR3: CASSTTGRNEQFF

V: TRBV5-4
D: TRBD1
CDR3: CASSGPGQGGSGYTF

V: TRBV28
D: .
CDR3: CASSSPGAGSVEGYTF

V: TRBV11-2
D: .
CDR3: CASSPPPRGSNTEAFF

V: TRBV18
D: TRBD1
CDR3: CASSPGQGIGETQYF

V: TRBV9
D: .
CDR3: CASSVVGGSVTDTQYF

V: TRBV6-1
D: .
CDR3: CASSLLVAKNIQYF

V: TRBV7-2
D: TRBD2
CDR3: CASSFETSGRAYEQYF

V: TRBV2
D: .
CDR3: CASSEVVGDSYTF

V: TRBV6-1
D: TRBD1
CDR3: CASSRGPGGNTIYF

V: TRBV7-2
D: TRBD1
CDR3: CASSPQPTGAEQYF

V: TRBV11-2
D: TRBD2
CDR3: CASSYSWTRETQYF

V: TRBV11-2
D: .
CDR3: CASSLQGYYGYTF

V: TRBV9
D: TRBD2
CDR3: CASSVGLAGGYNEQFF

V: TRBV18
D: TRBD2
CDR3: CASSPPGLAIYEQFF

V: TRBV14
D: .
CDR3: CASSPTGRGPGGYTF

V: TRBV5-5
D: .
CDR3: CASSPGAYTGELFF

V: TRBV7-8
D: .
CDR3: CASRISYPDEQFF

V: TRBV5-4
D: .
CDR3: CASSLGPPRSGTYEQYF

V: TRBV5-1
D: TRBD2
CDR3: CASSSSGSGETQYF

V: TRBV6-4
D: .
CDR3: CASSDSGLPSTDTQYF

V: TRBV2
D: .
CDR3: CASSSSGTTGYTF

V: TRBV25-1
D: TRBD1
CDR3: CASSDPRAGGEKLFF

V: TRBV10-2
D: .
CDR3: CASSDWGEQYF

V: TRBV28
D: TRBD2
CDR3: CASRSLAGGRNEQFF

V: TRBV9
D: TRBD2
CDR3: CASSLGLAGVGELFF

V: TRBV20-1
D: .
CDR3: CSASLGETQYF

V: TRBV28
D: .
CDR3: CASSTQIWLAYEQYF

V: TRBV5-8
D: .
CDR3: CASSPWKPRMTEAFF

V: TRBV7-6
D: TRBD2
CDR3: CASSSLAGGAGELFF

V: TRBV21-1
D: .
CDR3: CASSSRGRINQPQHF

V: TRBV28
D: .
CDR3: CASSLYRLGASSYEQYF

V: TRBV4-1
D: .
CDR3: CASSHSPRVESSYNEQFF

V: TRBV19
D: .
CDR3: CASSIRVDTQYF

V: TRBV19
D: TRBD1
CDR3: CASRDRGTHEQYF

V: TRBV10-2
D: TRBD1
CDR3: CASRTGPYEQYF

V: TRBV19
D: TRBD2
CDR3: CASSIGTSGNEQFF

V: TRBV4-2
D: TRBD2
CDR3: CASSQASGYYNEQFF

V: TRBV6-1
D: .
CDR3: CASSARTENKVQYF

V: TRBV7-9
D: TRBD1
CDR3: CASSAGQGLSEQYF

V: TRBV19
D: TRBD2
CDR3: CASSINPPSGWETQYF

V: TRBV14
D: TRBD2
CDR3: CASSQDQGLAGLQYF

V: TRBV7-8
D: .
CDR3: CASSLVSANSGNTIYF

V: TRBV2
D: .
CDR3: CASTQSSGNTIYF